This T cell receptor (beta chain) was sequenced for a study of PD-L1 blockade in urothelial cancer. Sequencing was performed with immunoSEQ multiplex PCR; in TCRdb, only in-frame clones are kept and a portion is missing. The repertoire has about 100,000 clones, roughly nine tenths of them found once; the top ten carry over 0.8%. A few counts support this clone. Germline V gives CDR1 SGHNT, CDR2 YENEEA. The CDR3 is 13 amino acids. V lost 4 bases to trimming and J lost 2 bases, with 6 bases between them. The specimen comprised PBMCs, sampled around atezolizumab (anti-PD-L1) treatment. The origin of this receptor is a woman aged 80 or older with urothelial cancer. The V and J genes are TRBV11-3 and TRBJ2-1; the D gene is possibly TRBD2 (5 bases). CDR3 protein: CASSSLAYNEQFF. CDR3 sequence (DNA): TGTGCCAGCAGCTCACTAGCCTACAATGAGCAGTTCTTC.